The entry below gives a single T cell receptor (beta chain) sequence along with its context. Sequenced by immunoSEQ multiplex PCR; TCRdb stores in-frame clones only, minus some. The table lists around 19,000 clones, 74% of them singletons. These data originate in a study of regulatory dendritic cells for organ transplantation. Germline assignment: CDR1 SEHNR and CDR2 FQNEAQ (reference sequence). CDR3 size: 15 residues. Trimming cost V 6 bases and J 1 base, with 13 bases left between them. This chain connects TRBV7-9 to TRBJ2-1; tentatively, D is TRBD2 (5 bases). The source is a human donor in good health. The sample was memory CD4+ T cells from blood. Subset in this sample: CD45RO+ memory T cells. The CDR3 coding sequence is TGTGCCAGCAGGTCGGGCGGACTTTCCTACAATGAGCAGTTCTTC. It specifies CASRSGGLSYNEQFF.